The sequence of this T cell receptor (beta chain) was determined in a study of T cell repertoires in cytomegalovirus infection. Study details: Signatures in public TCR beta sequences pointed to both CMV infection and matching HLA type.

Study-level findings and limits: The study found HLA-C-restricted CMV-specific TCR beta clonotypes dominating the ex vivo response.

V lost 4 bases, J lost 7 bases, and 11 bases lay in between. CDR3 length: 13 amino acids. Germline CDR1 and CDR2: LGHDT and YNNKEL (reference sequence). A word on this clonotype: The antigen remains unidentified.

One entry per CDR3 protein, called by TCRdb with MiXCR from the reads. There are hundreds of thousands of distinct CDR3 sequences in the sample; around 6.6% occur only once, and roughly 6.5% lies in the top ten. The chain has TRBV3-1 and TRBJ2-1; D is ambiguous. Sequenced material: PBMCs. This receptor was obtained from a human donor in good health (CMV status not recorded). Some clones in this sample may be carry-over from other donors' samples. The CDR3 loop reads CASSLPKGNEQFF. The CDR3, as DNA: TGTGCCAGCAGCCTACCGAAGGGAAATGAGCAGTTCTTC.